These T cell receptor beta chains were read from a single sample in a study of cytomegalovirus exposure and HLA in healthy donors. The data were produced by immunoSEQ multiplex PCR, yet TCRdb's version contains in-frame clones alone and is incomplete. There are 160,000 or so clones in the sample; roughly 79% occur only once, and 5% to 7% lies in the top ten. Sample: PBMCs. These receptors were collected from a man aged 35-49 years in good health and CMV-seropositive. Each CDR3 is given with its conserved first and last residue. Fields, in order: D gene, V gene, J gene, clone size, CDR3 protein, CDR3 DNA. The D gene is left open where the match is weak. Clone size is stated in some rows and not others, as once, few, many or a class when expanded.

d_gene: NA
v_gene: TRBV5-6
j_gene: TRBJ2-7
abundance: NA
CDR3aa: CASSSLRDTSYEQYF
CDR3nt: TGTGCCAGCAGCTCGCTCCGGGACACCTCCTACGAGCAGTACTTC

d_gene: NA
v_gene: TRBV29-1
j_gene: TRBJ2-7
abundance: NA
CDR3aa: CSVIYDGLQYF
CDR3nt: TGCAGCGTTATCTACGATGGTCTGCAGTACTTC

d_gene: TRBD2
v_gene: TRBV27
j_gene: TRBJ2-1
abundance: NA
CDR3aa: CASSLSPSGSLDEQFF
CDR3nt: TGTGCCAGCAGTTTATCGCCTAGCGGGAGTTTAGATGAGCAGTTCTTC

d_gene: NA
v_gene: TRBV4-1
j_gene: TRBJ2-1
abundance: NA
CDR3aa: CASSQGANNEQFF
CDR3nt: TGCGCCAGCAGCCAAGGCGCCAACAATGAGCAGTTCTTC

d_gene: TRBD1
v_gene: TRBV7-9
j_gene: TRBJ2-1
abundance: once
CDR3aa: CASSYPTGVYLEQFF
CDR3nt: TGTGCCAGCAGCTACCCGACAGGGGTGTATTTGGAGCAGTTCTTC

d_gene: TRBD2
v_gene: TRBV5-1
j_gene: TRBJ2-7
abundance: many
CDR3aa: CASTRLAGGPEQYF
CDR3nt: TGCGCCAGCACCAGACTAGCGGGAGGGCCGGAGCAGTACTTC

d_gene: TRBD1
v_gene: TRBV2
j_gene: TRBJ1-2
abundance: NA
CDR3aa: CASGGGQGFYYGYTF
CDR3nt: TGTGCCAGCGGTGGGGGACAGGGGTTTTACTATGGCTACACCTTC

d_gene: TRBD2
v_gene: TRBV7-9
j_gene: TRBJ2-5
abundance: NA
CDR3aa: CASSLRVSAGGRETQYF
CDR3nt: TGTGCCAGCAGCTTAAGGGTATCAGCGGGAGGTCGAGAGACCCAGTACTTC

d_gene: NA
v_gene: TRBV6-1
j_gene: TRBJ2-5
abundance: NA
CDR3aa: CASIPTRGPQETQYF
CDR3nt: TGTGCCAGCATCCCCACGCGGGGCCCCCAAGAGACCCAGTACTTC

d_gene: NA
v_gene: TRBV7-2
j_gene: TRBJ1-1
abundance: NA
CDR3aa: CASSLAYGSSTEAFF
CDR3nt: TGTGCCAGCAGCTTAGCCTACGGGTCGAGCACTGAAGCTTTCTTT

d_gene: NA
v_gene: TRBV9
j_gene: TRBJ2-3
abundance: once
CDR3aa: CASSPVVTGTADTQYF
CDR3nt: TGTGCCAGCAGCCCGGTGGTCACAGGCACCGCAGATACGCAGTATTTT

d_gene: TRBD2
v_gene: TRBV28
j_gene: TRBJ2-7
abundance: NA
CDR3aa: CASTGGPSYEQYF
CDR3nt: TGTGCCAGCACGGGGGGGCCGTCCTACGAGCAGTACTTC

d_gene: NA
v_gene: TRBV19
j_gene: TRBJ2-5
abundance: NA
CDR3aa: CASSIGLFQETQYF
CDR3nt: TGTGCCAGTAGTATTGGGCTGTTCCAAGAGACCCAGTACTTC

d_gene: NA
v_gene: TRBV2
j_gene: TRBJ1-5
abundance: once
CDR3aa: CASSDFQFNQPQHF
CDR3nt: TGTGCCAGCAGTGACTTTCAGTTCAATCAGCCCCAGCATTTT

d_gene: TRBD1
v_gene: TRBV27
j_gene: TRBJ2-2
abundance: once
CDR3aa: CASSTRDRVGGELFF
CDR3nt: TGTGCCAGCAGTACCCGGGACAGGGTGGGCGGGGAGCTGTTTTTT

d_gene: NA
v_gene: TRBV6-5
j_gene: TRBJ2-7
abundance: NA
CDR3aa: CASSYRQGGYEQYF
CDR3nt: TGTGCCAGCAGTTACCGGCAGGGAGGCTACGAGCAGTACTTC

d_gene: NA
v_gene: TRBV27
j_gene: TRBJ1-5
abundance: few
CDR3aa: CASSFGFGQPQHF
CDR3nt: TGTGCCAGCAGTTTCGGTTTTGGTCAGCCCCAGCATTTT

d_gene: NA
v_gene: TRBV19
j_gene: TRBJ1-1
abundance: NA
CDR3aa: CASSIAGGGFTEAFF
CDR3nt: TGTGCCAGTAGTATCGCAGGTGGGGGGTTCACTGAAGCTTTCTTT

d_gene: NA
v_gene: TRBV6-5
j_gene: TRBJ1-4
abundance: NA
CDR3aa: CASSLVGAPSEKLFF
CDR3nt: TGTGCCAGCAGCCTGGTTGGGGCCCCATCTGAAAAACTGTTTTTT